This is a list of T cell receptor beta chains from one sample in a study of blood T cell repertoires in COVID-19. Measured with immunoSEQ multiplex PCR; TCRdb has only the in-frame clones, and not every one. The repertoire has some 150,000 clones, approximately 83% of them found once; the top ten carry roughly 3.5%. Sequencing used peripheral blood. The source is a man aged 65 to 85 with acute or convalescent COVID-19. Both conserved end residues are part of each CDR3. Fields, in order: clone size, V gene, D gene, J gene, CDR3 DNA, CDR3 protein. The D gene is left open where the match is weak. Only part of the rows carry a size: once, few, many, or a class if the clone is expanded.

.,TRBV5-1,TRBD1,TRBJ2-7,TGCGCCAGCAGCTACGGGACAGGGGGGGCCTACGAGCAGTACTTC,CASSYGTGGAYEQYF
.,TRBV19,TRBD1,TRBJ1-4,TGTGCCAGTAGTCTCGGACAGGGGGCGGGAAATGAAAAACTGTTTTTT,CASSLGQGAGNEKLFF
.,TRBV9,.,TRBJ2-5,TGTGCCAGCAGCGCCCGGACAGGAGGGGAGACCCAGTACTTC,CASSARTGGETQYF
.,TRBV19,.,TRBJ2-1,TGTGCCAGTAGTATAGTCGGTAGCGACCCCTACAATGAGCAGTTCTTC,CASSIVGSDPYNEQFF
once,TRBV7-9,.,TRBJ1-3,TGTGCCAGCTTAGACAGCTACTCTGGAAACACCATATATTTT,CASLDSYSGNTIYF
.,TRBV7-2,TRBD2,TRBJ2-7,TGTGCCAGCAGGCTAGCGGGAGGGCCCTATGAGCAGTACTTC,CASRLAGGPYEQYF
once,TRBV19,.,TRBJ1-4,TGTGCCAGTAGTATAGGCACAGCAACTAATGAAAAACTGTTTTTT,CASSIGTATNEKLFF
.,TRBV30,.,TRBJ1-5,TGTGCCTGGAGTCGTTCCCTGGACAGCCATAGCAATCAGCCCCAGCATTTT,CAWSRSLDSHSNQPQHF
.,TRBV2,TRBD1,TRBJ1-2,TGTGCCAGCATCAACCCGGGACAGATGTATGGCTACACCTTC,CASINPGQMYGYTF
.,TRBV10-3,TRBD1,TRBJ1-3,TGTGCCATCAGTCCGGGACAGAACTCTGGAAACACCATATATTTT,CAISPGQNSGNTIYF
.,TRBV9,.,TRBJ2-2,TGTGCCAGCAGCGTACTTAGGAGCAGAACGAACACCGGGGAGCTGTTTTTT,CASSVLRSRTNTGELFF
.,TRBV5-1,TRBD2,TRBJ2-1,TGCGCCAGCAGAACCCCTCTCGGGATAGCGGGAGGCAATGAGCAGTTCTTC,CASRTPLGIAGGNEQFF
.,TRBV4-3,.,TRBJ2-2,TGCGCCAGCAGCCAATCCGGACACAACACCGGGGAGCTGTTTTTT,CASSQSGHNTGELFF
.,TRBV9,.,TRBJ2-1,TGTGCCAGCAGCGCCCCCGGGACTCCCTACAATGAGCAGTTCTTC,CASSAPGTPYNEQFF
few,TRBV6-2/TRBV6-3,.,TRBJ2-7,TGTGCCAGCAGTTACAATCCGGGTGGTAGCTCCTACGAGCAGTACTTC,CASSYNPGGSSYEQYF
.,TRBV4-2,TRBD1,TRBJ1-6,TGTGCCAGCAGCCAAGTGCAGGGGGATGATTCACCCCTCCACTTT,CASSQVQGDDSPLHF
.,TRBV29-1,TRBD1,TRBJ1-1,TGCAGCACCCGGACAGGGGGGCCTCCTGAAGCTTTCTTT,CSTRTGGPPEAFF
once,TRBV13,TRBD1,TRBJ2-7,TGTGCCAGCAGCTTGGACGGTGGGACAGGGGTTTTTAGCTCCTACGAGCAGTACTTC,CASSLDGGTGVFSSYEQYF
few,TRBV15,.,TRBJ2-7,TGTGCCACCAGCCTAGGGGTTCCCACCTACGAGCAGTACTTC,CATSLGVPTYEQYF
.,TRBV7-2,TRBD2,TRBJ2-1,TGTGCCAGCAGCTTAACGGGCGGGAGTTACAATGAGCAGTTCTTC,CASSLTGGSYNEQFF